This TCR beta chain was recorded in a study of blood T cells in healthy people across ages. Only a few counts were recorded for this clonotype. A sample-barcoded 5' primer and a J-beta primer mix were used in a second PCR of roughly 7 to 12 cycles. Tagging of each cDNA molecule was performed by a template-switch adaptor with 12 random nucleotides. A single record per CDR3 protein comes from TCRdb applying MiXCR to the 5' RACE reads. Found here are roughly 1,500,000 distinct CDR3 sequences, roughly 40% of them singletons; the top ten hold approximately 7.9%. The sequenced sample was blood. The source is a woman aged 18-35 years in good health.

The CDR3 nucleotides read TGTGCCAGCAGGGAAAGCACGGGACTAGCGGGGATAGATCCGACCCACGAGCAGTACTTC. It translates to CASRESTGLAGIDPTHEQYF. The chain is built from TRBV2 and TRBJ2-7, with TRBD2 matching 13 bases. V shed 6 bases, J shed 5 bases, and the junction held 22 bases outside the gene matches. This CDR3 is 20 amino acids long. Germline loops: CDR1 SNHLY, CDR2 FYNNEI.